This T cell receptor beta chain was sequenced in a study of cytomegalovirus exposure and HLA in healthy donors. Whole-study results and caveats: Researchers left out some V segments, among them TRBV6-2 and TRBV6-3, as indistinguishable. It was 160 or so TCR beta chains that were listed as cytomegalovirus-associated. In a later analysis, TCR beta V- and J-gene trimming was associated with a missense DCLRE1C variant. For cytomegalovirus status, the classifier reportedly gave diagnoses with high specificity and sensitivity.

The CDR3 covers 16 residues. Per germline, CDR1 MNHNS and CDR2 SASEGT. V lost 3 bases and J 9 bases, leaving 21 bases between the germline ends. PCR primers comprised 60 Vbeta and 13 Jbeta primers. The method was immunoSEQ multiplex PCR; TCRdb's version includes in-frame clones alone and lacks a portion of them. The sample gives about 200,000 clones, 65% to 85% of which show up once; less than 2% is in the top ten. Points on this clone: Its specificity is unknown.

The sample comprised PBMCs. The TCR was taken from a man in his fifties in good health and CMV-seronegative. The chain couples TRBV6-1 to TRBJ2-1, with D possibly TRBD2 on 6 matching bases. In nucleotides, the CDR3 is TGTGCCAGCAGTGACCCCAACTTTTCGGGAGCTAGTGAGCAGTTCTTC. This codes for CASSDPNFSGASEQFF.